This entry concerns a single T cell receptor beta chain. This CDR3 contains 15 residues. V dropped 3 bases and J dropped 8; count of bases not matched to a gene: 6. CDR1 is SGHTA and CDR2 is FQGNSA in the germline V gene. As handled by the study authors: Estimation of nucleated cell counts was performed using reference gene primer amplification. TCRdb keeps only in-frame clones here, not all; method: immunoSEQ multiplex PCR. D and trimming were read from the DNA, whereas the V and J calls and clone size are those reported in that table. In the table there are a few hundred thousand clones, roughly nine tenths of which are singletons. This sample was included in a study of blood T cell repertoires in COVID-19. Study in general: Sites across the United States, Italy and Spain contributed samples from acute and convalescent COVID-19. T cells, B-cell-depleted T cells, or PBMCs provided the cDNA or gDNA that served as material.

Sequenced sample: peripheral blood. The receptor was derived from a woman aged 50 to 60 with acute or convalescent COVID-19. The genes are TRBV7-2 and TRBJ2-1; 11 nucleotides align to TRBD1. The CDR3 reads CASSFRTGGRDEQFF. CDR3 nucleotide sequence: TGTGCCAGCAGCTTTCGGACAGGGGGCAGGGATGAGCAGTTCTTC.